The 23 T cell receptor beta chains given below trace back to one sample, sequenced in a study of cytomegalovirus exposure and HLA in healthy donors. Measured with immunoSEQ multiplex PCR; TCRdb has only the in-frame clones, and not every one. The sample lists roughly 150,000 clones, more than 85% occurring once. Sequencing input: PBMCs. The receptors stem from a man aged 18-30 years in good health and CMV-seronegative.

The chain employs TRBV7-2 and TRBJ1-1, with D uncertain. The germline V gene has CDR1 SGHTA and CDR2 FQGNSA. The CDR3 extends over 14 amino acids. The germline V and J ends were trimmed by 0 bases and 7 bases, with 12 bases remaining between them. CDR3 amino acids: CASSLARVEDEAFF. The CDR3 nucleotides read TGTGCCAGCAGCTTAGCGCGGGTGGAGGATGAAGCTTTCTTT. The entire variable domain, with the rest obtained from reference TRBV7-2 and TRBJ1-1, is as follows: GAGVSQSPSNKVTEKGKDVELRCDPISGHTALYWYRQSLGQGLEFLIYFQGNSAPDKSGLPSDRFSAERTGGSVSTLTIQRTQQEDSAVYLCASSLARVEDEAFFGQGTRLTVV.

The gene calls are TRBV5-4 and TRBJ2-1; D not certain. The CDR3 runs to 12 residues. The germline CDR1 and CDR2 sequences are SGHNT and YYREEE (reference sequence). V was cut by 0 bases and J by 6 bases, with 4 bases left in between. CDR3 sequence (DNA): TGTGCCAGCAGCTTGGACAGCAATGAGCAGTTCTTC. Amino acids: CASSLDSNEQFF.

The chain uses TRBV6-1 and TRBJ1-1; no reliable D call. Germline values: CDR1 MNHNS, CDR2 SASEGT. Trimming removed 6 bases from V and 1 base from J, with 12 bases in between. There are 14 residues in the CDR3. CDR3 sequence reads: CASSARGKNTEAFF. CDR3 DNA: TGTGCCAGCAGCGCGAGAGGCAAGAACACTGAAGCTTTCTTT.

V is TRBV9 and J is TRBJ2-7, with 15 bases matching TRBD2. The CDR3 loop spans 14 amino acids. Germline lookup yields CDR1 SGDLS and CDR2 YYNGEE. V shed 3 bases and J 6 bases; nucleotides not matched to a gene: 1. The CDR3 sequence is CASSGTSGGAEQYF. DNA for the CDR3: TGTGCCAGCAGCGGGACTAGCGGGGGGGCCGAGCAGTACTTC.

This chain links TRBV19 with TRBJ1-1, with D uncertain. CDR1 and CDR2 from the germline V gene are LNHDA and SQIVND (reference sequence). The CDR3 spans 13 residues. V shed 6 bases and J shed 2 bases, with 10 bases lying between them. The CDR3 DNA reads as TGTGCCAGTAGCATACTAGGAAACACTGAAGCTTTCTTT. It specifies CASSILGNTEAFF.

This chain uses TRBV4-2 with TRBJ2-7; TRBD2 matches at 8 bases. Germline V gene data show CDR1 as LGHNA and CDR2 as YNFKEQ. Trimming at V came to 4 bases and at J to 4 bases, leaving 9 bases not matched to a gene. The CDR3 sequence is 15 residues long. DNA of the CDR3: TGTGCCAGCAGCCGCGTAGGCGGGGGGACTTACGAGCAGTACTTC. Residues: CASSRVGGGTYEQYF.

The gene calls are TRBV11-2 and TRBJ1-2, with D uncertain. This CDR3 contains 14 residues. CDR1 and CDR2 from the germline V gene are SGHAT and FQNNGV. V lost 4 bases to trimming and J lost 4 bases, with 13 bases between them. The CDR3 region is CASSSPRNLYGYTF. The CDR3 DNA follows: TGTGCCAGCAGCTCCCCCAGGAATCTCTATGGCTACACCTTC.

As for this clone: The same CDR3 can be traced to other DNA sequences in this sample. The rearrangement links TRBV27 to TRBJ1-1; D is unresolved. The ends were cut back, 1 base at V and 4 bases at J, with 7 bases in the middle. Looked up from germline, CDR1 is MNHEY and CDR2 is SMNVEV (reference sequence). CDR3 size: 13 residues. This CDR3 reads CASSLFASTEAFF. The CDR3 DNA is TGTGCCAGCAGTTTATTTGCCAGCACTGAAGCTTTCTTT.

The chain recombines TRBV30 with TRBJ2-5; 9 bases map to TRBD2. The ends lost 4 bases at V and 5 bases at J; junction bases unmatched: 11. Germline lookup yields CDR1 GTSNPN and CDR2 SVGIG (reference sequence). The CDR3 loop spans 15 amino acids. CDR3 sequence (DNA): TGTGCCTGGACTCCCCTAGCGGGATATCGTGAGACCCAGTACTTC. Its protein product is CAWTPLAGYRETQYF.

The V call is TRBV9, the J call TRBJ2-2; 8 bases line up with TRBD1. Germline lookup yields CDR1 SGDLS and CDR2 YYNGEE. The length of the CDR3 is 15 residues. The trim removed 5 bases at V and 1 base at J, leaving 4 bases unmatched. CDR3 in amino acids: CASSLDRGNTGELFF. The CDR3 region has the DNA TGTGCCAGCAGTTTAGACAGGGGGAACACCGGGGAGCTGTTTTTT.

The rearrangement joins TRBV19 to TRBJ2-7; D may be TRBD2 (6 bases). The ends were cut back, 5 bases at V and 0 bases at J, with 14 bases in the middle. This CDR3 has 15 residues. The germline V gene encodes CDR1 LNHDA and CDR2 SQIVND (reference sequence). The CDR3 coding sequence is TGTGCCAGTAGTGTAGGTCACGGGAGCTCCTACGAGCAGTACGTC. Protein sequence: CASSVGHGSSYEQYV.

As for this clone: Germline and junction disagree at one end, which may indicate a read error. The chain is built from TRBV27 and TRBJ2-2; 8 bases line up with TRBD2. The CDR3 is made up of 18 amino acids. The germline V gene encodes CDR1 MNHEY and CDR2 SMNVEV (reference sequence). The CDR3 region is CAGSPPGGGAPGRGELFF. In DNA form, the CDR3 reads TGTGCCGGCAGTCCCCCCGGGGGGGGCGCGCCAGGTCGGGGGGAGCTGTTTTTT.

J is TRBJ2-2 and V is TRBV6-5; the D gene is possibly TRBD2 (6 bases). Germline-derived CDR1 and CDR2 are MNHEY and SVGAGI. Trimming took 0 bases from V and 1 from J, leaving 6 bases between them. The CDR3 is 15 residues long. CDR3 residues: CASSYSGGNTGELFF. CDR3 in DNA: TGTGCCAGCAGTTACTCCGGGGGGAACACCGGGGAGCTGTTTTTT.

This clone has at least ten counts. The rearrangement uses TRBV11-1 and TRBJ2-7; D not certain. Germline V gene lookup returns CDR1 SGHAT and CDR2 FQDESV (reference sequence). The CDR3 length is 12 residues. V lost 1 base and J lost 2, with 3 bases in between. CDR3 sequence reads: CASSLDTYEQYF. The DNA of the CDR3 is TGTGCCAGCAGCTTAGACACCTACGAGCAGTACTTC.

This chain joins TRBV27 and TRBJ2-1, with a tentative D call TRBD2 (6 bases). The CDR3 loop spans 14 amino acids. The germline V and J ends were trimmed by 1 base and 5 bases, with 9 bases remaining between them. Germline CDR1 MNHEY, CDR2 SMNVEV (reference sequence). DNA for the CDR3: TGTGCCAGCAGTTTATGGGACTTAAACAATGAGCAGTTCTTC. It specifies CASSLWDLNNEQFF.

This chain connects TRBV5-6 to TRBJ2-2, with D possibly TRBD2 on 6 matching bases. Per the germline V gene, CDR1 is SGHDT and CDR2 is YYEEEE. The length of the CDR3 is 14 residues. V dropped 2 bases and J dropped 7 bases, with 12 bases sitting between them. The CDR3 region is CASSFGTSGGELFF. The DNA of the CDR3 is TGTGCCAGCAGCTTCGGGACTTCCGGCGGGGAGCTGTTTTTT. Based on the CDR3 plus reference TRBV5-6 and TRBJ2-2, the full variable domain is DAGVTQSPTHLIKTRGQQVTLRCSPKSGHDTVSWYQQALGQGPQFIFQYYEEEERQRGNFPDRFSGHQFPNYSSELNVNALLLGDSALYLCASSFGTSGGELFFGEGSRLTVL.

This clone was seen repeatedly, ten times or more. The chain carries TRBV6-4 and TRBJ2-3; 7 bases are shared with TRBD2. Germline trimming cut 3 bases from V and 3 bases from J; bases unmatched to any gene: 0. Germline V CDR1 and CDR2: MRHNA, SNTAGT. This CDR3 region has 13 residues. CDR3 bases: TGTGCCAGCAGTGAGCGGGAGACAGATACGCAGTATTTT. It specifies CASSERETDTQYF.

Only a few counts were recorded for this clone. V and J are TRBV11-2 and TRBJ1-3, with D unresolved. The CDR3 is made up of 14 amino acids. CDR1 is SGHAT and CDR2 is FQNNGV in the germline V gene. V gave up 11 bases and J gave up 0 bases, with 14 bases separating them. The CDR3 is CASSGVRSGNTIYF. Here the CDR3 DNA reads TGTGCCTCCAGCGGCGTCCGCTCTGGAAACACCATATATTTT.

CDR3 amino acids: CASSFGRGKYEQYF. Here the CDR3 DNA reads TGCGCCAGCAGCTTCGGCAGGGGGAAATACGAGCAGTACTTC. The J gene is TRBJ2-7, the V gene TRBV5-1; 7 nucleotides align to TRBD1. Unmatched junction bases numbered 6, after V lost 2 bases and J lost 4 bases. This CDR3 has 14 amino acids. The germline gives CDR1 SGHRS, CDR2 YFSETQ.

DNA of the CDR3: TGTGCCAGCAGTGGGACAGTCAACACTGAAGCTTTCTTT. Translating gives CASSGTVNTEAFF. The chain combines TRBV6-1 with TRBJ1-1, with D maybe TRBD1 (6 bases). Germline V gene lookup returns CDR1 MNHNS and CDR2 SASEGT. The CDR3 runs to 13 residues. V shed 4 bases and J shed 2 bases, with 8 bases lying between them.

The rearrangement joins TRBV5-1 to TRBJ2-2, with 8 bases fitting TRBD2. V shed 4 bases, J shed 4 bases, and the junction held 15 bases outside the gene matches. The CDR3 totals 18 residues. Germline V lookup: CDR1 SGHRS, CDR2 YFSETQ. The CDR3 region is CASSPRWREAAGTGELFF. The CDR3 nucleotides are TGCGCCAGCAGCCCCAGGTGGCGGGAGGCCGCCGGCACCGGGGAGCTGTTTTTT.

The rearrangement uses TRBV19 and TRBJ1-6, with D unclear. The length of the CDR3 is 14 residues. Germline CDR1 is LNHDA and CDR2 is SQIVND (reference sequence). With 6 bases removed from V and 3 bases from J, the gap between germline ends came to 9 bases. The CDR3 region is CASSSGGYNSPLHF. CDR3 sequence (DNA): TGTGCCAGTAGCAGTGGCGGCTATAATTCACCCCTCCACTTT.

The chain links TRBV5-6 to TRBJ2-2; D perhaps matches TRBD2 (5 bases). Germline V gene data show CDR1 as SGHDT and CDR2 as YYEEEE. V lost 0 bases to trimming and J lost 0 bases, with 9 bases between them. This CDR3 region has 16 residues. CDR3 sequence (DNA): TGTGCCAGCAGCTTGGACCCCGGGGCGAACACCGGGGAGCTGTTTTTT. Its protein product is CASSLDPGANTGELFF.